The entry that follows covers one TCR beta chain sequence. This entry comes from a study of T cell clones after liver transplantation. The V end was cut by 0 bases, the J end by 0 bases, with 15 bases between. The CDR3 sequence is 17 residues long. Germline assignment: CDR1 SGHTA and CDR2 FQGNSA. Libraries were prepared by immunoSEQ multiplex PCR; TCRdb keeps only in-frame clonotypes and omits some of them. The sample has about 75,000 clones, under 90% seen once. Sequences were derived from CD4+ T cells from blood, sampled 48 months after liver transplant. The receptor's source is a human patient who received a liver transplant. Some T cells may trace back to the graft donor. This chain joins TRBV7-2 and TRBJ2-7; D may be TRBD2 (6 bases). The CDR3 here is CASSLAGSGTGSYEQYF. The CDR3 nucleotides read TGTGCCAGCAGCTTAGCGGGATCCGGGACTGGCTCCTACGAGCAGTACTTC.